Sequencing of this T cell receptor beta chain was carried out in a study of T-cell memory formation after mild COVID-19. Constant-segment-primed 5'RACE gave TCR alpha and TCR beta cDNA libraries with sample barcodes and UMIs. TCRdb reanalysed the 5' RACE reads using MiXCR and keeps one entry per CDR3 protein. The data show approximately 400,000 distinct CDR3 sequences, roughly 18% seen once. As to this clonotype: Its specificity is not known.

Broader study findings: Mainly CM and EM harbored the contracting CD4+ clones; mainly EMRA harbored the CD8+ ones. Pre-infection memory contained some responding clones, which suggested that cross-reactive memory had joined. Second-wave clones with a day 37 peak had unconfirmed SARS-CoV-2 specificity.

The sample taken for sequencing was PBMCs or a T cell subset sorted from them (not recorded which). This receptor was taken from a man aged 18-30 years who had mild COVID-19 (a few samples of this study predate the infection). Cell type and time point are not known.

The CDR3 nucleotides read TGTGCCAGCAGCTTCGGTCTGGGGAACACTGAAGCTTTCTTT. As protein: CASSFGLGNTEAFF. The V call is TRBV5-6, the J call TRBJ1-1, with D hard to call. Germline assignment: CDR1 SGHDT and CDR2 YYEEEE. V shed 2 bases and J shed 1 base, with 9 bases lying between them. The CDR3 consists of 14 residues.